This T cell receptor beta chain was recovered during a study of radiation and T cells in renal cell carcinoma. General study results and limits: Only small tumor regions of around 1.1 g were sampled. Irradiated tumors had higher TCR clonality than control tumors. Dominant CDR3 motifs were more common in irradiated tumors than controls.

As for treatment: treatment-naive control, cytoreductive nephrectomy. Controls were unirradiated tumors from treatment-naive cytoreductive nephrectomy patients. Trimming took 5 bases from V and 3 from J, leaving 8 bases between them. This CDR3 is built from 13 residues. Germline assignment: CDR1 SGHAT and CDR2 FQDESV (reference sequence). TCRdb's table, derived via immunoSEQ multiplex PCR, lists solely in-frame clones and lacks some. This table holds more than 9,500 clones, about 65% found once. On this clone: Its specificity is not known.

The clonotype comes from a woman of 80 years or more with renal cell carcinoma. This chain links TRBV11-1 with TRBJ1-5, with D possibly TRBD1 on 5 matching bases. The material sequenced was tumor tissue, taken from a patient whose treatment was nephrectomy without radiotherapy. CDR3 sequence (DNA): TGTGCCAGCAGCCGACAGTCCAATCAGCCCCAGCATTTT. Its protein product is CASSRQSNQPQHF.